This T cell receptor beta chain is drawn from a study of cytomegalovirus exposure and HLA in healthy donors. Study-level information: According to later analysis, the same platform produced the roughly 120 validation and over 600 first-cohort repertoires.

Germline CDR1 and CDR2: MNHEY and SMNVEV (reference sequence). CDR3 length equals 19 residues. V shed 4 bases and J 0 bases; nucleotides not matched to a gene: 11. TCRdb's table, derived via immunoSEQ multiplex PCR, lists solely in-frame clones and lacks some. The data hold hundreds of thousands of clones, with approximately 86% observed a single time. This clonotype was obtained from a woman between 25 and 40 years old in good health and CMV-seropositive. The gene calls are TRBV27 and TRBJ2-6; 8 bases agree with TRBD1. Specimen: PBMCs. The CDR3 reads CASSSVRDRFTSGANVLTF. Written as DNA, the CDR3 is TGTGCCAGCAGTTCCGTCCGGGACAGGTTCACCTCTGGGGCCAACGTCCTGACTTTC.